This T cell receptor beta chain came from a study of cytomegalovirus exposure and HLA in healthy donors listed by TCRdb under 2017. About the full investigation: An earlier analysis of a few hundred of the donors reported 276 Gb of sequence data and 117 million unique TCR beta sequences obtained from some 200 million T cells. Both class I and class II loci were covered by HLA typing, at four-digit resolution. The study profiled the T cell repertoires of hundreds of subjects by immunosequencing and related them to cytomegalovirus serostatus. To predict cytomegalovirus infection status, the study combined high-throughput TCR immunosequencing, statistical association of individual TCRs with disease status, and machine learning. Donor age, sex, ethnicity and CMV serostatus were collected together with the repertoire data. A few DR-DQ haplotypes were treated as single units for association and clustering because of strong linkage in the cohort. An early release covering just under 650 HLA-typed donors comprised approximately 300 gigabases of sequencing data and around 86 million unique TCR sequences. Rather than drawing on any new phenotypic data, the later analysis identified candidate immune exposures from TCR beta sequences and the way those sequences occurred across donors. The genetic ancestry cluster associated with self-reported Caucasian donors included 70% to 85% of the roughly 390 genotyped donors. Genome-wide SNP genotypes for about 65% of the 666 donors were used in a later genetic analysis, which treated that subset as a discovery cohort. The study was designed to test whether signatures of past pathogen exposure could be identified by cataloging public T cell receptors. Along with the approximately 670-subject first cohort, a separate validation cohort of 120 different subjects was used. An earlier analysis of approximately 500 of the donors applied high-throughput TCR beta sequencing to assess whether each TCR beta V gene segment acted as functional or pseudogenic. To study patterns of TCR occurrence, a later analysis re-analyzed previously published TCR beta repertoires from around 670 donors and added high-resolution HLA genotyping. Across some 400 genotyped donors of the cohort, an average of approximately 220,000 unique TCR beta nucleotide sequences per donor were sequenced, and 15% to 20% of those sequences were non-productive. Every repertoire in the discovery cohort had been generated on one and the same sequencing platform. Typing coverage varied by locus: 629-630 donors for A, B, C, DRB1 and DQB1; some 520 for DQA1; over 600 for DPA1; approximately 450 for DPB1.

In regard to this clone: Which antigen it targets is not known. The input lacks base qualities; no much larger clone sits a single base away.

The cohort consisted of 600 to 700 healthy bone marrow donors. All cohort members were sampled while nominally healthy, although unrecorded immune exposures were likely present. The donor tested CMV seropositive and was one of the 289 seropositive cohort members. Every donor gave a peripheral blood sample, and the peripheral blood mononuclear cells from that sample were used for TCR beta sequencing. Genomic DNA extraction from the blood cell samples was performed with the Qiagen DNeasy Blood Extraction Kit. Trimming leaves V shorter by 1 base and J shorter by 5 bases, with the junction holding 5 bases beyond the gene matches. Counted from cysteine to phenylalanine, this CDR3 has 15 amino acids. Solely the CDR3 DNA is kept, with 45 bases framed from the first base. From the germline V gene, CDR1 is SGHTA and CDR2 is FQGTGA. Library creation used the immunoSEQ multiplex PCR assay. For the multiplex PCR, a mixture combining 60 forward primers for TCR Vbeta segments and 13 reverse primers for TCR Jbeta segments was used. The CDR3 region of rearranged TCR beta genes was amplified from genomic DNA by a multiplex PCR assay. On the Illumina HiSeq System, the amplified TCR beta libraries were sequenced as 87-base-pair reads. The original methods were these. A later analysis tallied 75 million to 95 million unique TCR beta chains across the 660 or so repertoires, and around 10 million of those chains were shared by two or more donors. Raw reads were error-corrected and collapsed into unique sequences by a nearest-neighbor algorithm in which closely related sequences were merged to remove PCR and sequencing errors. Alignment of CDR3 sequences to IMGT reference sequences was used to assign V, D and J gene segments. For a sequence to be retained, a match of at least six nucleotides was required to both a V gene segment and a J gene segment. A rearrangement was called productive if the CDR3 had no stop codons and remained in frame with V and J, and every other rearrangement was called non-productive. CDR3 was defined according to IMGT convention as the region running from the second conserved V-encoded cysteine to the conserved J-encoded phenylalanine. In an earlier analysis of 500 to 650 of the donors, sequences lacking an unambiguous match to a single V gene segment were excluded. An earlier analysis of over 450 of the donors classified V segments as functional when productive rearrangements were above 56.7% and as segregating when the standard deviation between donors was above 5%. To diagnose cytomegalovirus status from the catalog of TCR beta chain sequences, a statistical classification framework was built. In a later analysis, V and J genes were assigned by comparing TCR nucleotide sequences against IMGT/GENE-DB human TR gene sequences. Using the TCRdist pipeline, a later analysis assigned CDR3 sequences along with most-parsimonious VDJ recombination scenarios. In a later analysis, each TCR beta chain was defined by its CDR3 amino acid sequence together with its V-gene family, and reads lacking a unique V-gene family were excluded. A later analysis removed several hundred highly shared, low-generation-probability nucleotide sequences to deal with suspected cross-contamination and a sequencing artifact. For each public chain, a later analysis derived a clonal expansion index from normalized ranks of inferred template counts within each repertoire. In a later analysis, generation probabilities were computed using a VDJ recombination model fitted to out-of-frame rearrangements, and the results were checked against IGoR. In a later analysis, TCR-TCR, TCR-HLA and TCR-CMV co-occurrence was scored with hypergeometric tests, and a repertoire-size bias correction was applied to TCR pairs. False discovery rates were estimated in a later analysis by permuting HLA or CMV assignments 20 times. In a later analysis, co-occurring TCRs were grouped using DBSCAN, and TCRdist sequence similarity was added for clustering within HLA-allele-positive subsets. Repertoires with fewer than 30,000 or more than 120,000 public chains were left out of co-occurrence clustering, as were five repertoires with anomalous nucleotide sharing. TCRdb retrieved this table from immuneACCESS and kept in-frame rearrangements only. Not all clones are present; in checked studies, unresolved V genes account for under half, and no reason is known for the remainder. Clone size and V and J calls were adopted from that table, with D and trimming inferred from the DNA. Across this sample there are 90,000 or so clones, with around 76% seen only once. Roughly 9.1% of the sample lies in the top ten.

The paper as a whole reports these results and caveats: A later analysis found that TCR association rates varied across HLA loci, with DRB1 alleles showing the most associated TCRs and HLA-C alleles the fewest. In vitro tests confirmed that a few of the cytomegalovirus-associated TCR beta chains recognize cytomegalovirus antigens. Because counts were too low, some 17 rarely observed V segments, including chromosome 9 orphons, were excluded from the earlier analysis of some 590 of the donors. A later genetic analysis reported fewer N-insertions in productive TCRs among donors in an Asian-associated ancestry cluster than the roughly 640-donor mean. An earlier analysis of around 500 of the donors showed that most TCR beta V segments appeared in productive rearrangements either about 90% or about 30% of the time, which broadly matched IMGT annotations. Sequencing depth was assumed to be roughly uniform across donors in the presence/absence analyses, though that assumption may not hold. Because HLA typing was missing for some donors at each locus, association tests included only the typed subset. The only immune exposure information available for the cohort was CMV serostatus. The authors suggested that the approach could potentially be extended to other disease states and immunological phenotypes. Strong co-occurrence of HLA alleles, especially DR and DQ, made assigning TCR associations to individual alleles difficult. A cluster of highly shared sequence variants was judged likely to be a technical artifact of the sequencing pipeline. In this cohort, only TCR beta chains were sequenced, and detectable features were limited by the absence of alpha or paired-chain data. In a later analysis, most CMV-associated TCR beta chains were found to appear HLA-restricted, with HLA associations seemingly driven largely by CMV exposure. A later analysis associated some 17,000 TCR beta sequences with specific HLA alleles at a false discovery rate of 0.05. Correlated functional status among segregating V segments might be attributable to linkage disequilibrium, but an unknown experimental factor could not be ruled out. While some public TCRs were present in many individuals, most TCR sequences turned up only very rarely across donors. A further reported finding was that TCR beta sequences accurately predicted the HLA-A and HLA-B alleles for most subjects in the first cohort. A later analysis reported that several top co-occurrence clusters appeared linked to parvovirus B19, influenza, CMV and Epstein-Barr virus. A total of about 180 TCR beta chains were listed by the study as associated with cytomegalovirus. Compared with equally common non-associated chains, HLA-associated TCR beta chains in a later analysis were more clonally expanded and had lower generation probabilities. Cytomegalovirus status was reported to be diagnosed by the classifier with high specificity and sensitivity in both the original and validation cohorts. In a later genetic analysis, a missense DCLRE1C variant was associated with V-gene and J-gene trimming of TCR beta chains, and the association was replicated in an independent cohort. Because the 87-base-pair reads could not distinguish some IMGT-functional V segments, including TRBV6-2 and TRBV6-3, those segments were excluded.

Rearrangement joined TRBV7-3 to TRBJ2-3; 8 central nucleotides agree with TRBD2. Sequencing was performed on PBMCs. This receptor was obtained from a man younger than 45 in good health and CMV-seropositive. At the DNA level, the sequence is TGTGCCAGCAGCTTAAGGCGGGGGGTATTAGATACGCAGTATTTT. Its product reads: CASSLRRGVLDTQYF.